The T cell receptor beta chain described here comes from a study of CD8 T cells in ankylosing spondylitis. Overall study results and limits: Ankylosing spondylitis blood appeared to carry a characteristic TCR beta motif of roughly 8 highly homologous variants. As reported, disease-linked clones showed significant enrichment in matched ankylosing spondylitis synovial fluid.

Making use of molecular barcodes, quantitative 5'-RACE generated TCR beta libraries. TCRdb independently ran MiXCR on the 5' RACE reads; one entry per CDR3 protein. The table includes 200,000 to 250,000 distinct CDR3 sequences, around 18% detected once. In this sample, this clonotype turned up a few times. Antigen unknown. The germline V gene encodes CDR1 PRHDT and CDR2 FYEKMQ (reference sequence). V lost 5 bases to trimming and J lost 2 bases, with 10 bases between them. This CDR3 contains 13 residues. The J gene is TRBJ2-7, the V gene TRBV13; D uncertain. This sequence was found in a male donor with ankylosing spondylitis. Sequencing input: blood, either unsorted or a sorted T cell fraction (not recorded which). The chain's CDR3 is CASSPRQAYEQYF. For the CDR3, the DNA is TGTGCCAGCAGCCCCCGGCAGGCCTACGAGCAGTACTTC.